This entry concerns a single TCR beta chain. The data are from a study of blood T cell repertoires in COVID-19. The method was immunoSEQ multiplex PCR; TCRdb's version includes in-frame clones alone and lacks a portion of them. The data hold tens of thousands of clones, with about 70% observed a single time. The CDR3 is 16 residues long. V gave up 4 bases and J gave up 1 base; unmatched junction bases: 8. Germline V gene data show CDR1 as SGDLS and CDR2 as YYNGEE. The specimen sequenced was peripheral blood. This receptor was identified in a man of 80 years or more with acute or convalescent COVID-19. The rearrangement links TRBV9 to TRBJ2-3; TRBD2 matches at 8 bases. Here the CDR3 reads CASSPRTTSGTDTQYF. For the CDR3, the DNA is TGTGCCAGCAGCCCTAGGACGACTAGCGGCACAGATACGCAGTATTTT.